These 29 T cell receptor beta chains share one sample of origin, sequenced in a study of CD8 T cells in Susac syndrome. RNA amounts of roughly 0.45 to 1 ug underwent reverse transcription with random hexamers. TCRdb called the immunoSEQ multiplex PCR reads again in MiXCR, with one record for every CDR3 protein. The data show 200,000 to 250,000 distinct CDR3 sequences, 90% to 95% seen once. The sample comprised CD8+ T cells from PBMCs. The receptors were sampled from a human donor with multiple sclerosis.

The V gene is TRBV3-1, the J gene TRBJ2-1, with 9 bases lining up with TRBD1. V dropped 1 base and J dropped 4; count of bases not matched to a gene: 8. The CDR3 contains 17 residues. Germline CDR1 reads LGHDT; CDR2 reads YNNKEL (reference sequence). The CDR3 spells CASSQVVPGQGYNEQFF. DNA for the CDR3: TGTGCCAGCAGCCAAGTTGTTCCGGGACAGGGTTACAATGAGCAGTTCTTC.

V is TRBV19 and J is TRBJ1-1, with D perhaps TRBD1 (5 bases). This CDR3 region has 15 residues. Germline V CDR1 and CDR2: LNHDA, SQIVND (reference sequence). V was pared by 3 bases and J by 4 bases, with 15 bases between. This CDR3 reads CASSMGDSLGTEAFF. The CDR3 DNA follows: TGTGCCAGTAGTATGGGGGACTCCCTAGGCACTGAAGCTTTCTTT. Variable domain in full (rest from reference TRBV19 and TRBJ1-1): DGGITQSPKYLFRKEGQNVTLSCEQNLNHDAMYWYRQDPGQGLRLIYYSQIVNDFQKGDIAEGYSVSREKKESFPLTVTSAQKNPTAFYLCASSMGDSLGTEAFFGQGTRLTVV.

V and J are TRBV4-3 and TRBJ2-3, with D perhaps matching TRBD2 (5 bases). V was shortened by 4 bases and J by 5 bases, with 13 bases between the two germline ends. Germline-derived CDR1 and CDR2 are LGHNA and YSLEER. The CDR3 runs 14 residues. CDR3 in DNA: TGCGCCAGCAGCCCTAGTACCGGAGGAGATACGCAGTATTTT. As protein: CASSPSTGGDTQYF.

This clonotype turned up a few times. This chain connects TRBV27 to TRBJ2-7; tentatively, D is TRBD2 (6 bases). Germline V gene sequence: CDR1 MNHEY, CDR2 SMNVEV (reference sequence). The length of the CDR3 is 15 residues. Deletions cut 0 bases from V and 2 bases from J, with 11 bases between. CDR3 sequence (DNA): TGTGCCAGCAGTTTATCCCCGGGAGAGACCTACGAGCAGTACTTC. Its translation: CASSLSPGETYEQYF.

The chain carries TRBV19 and TRBJ1-2; perhaps TRBD1 as D (5 bases). V lost 3 bases and J 4 bases, leaving 12 bases between the germline ends. Germline values: CDR1 LNHDA, CDR2 SQIVND (reference sequence). The CDR3 is made up of 14 amino acids. The CDR3, as DNA: TGTGCCAGTAGTATGCAGGGTGCGGTCTATGGCTACACCTTC. This sequence encodes CASSMQGAVYGYTF.

The chain joins TRBV2 to TRBJ2-1; D may match TRBD1 or TRBD2 (5 bases each). The germline V and J ends were trimmed by 4 bases and 8 bases, with 21 bases remaining between them. The CDR3 loop spans 16 amino acids. Germline V gene lookup returns CDR1 SNHLY and CDR2 FYNNEI. The CDR3 sequence: CASSGLDTSRGDEQFF. In nucleotides, the CDR3 is TGTGCCAGCAGTGGCTTGGACACCTCTCGGGGAGATGAGCAGTTCTTC.

V usage is TRBV20-1 and J usage is TRBJ1-2; no clear D gene. There are 14 residues in the CDR3. V lost 3 bases and J lost 0, with 11 bases in between. Looked up from germline, CDR1 is DFQATT and CDR2 is SNEGSKA (reference sequence). The CDR3 region is CSARGGPANYGYTF. CDR3 nucleotides: TGCAGTGCTAGGGGCGGCCCAGCTAACTATGGCTACACCTTC.

This clonotype has only one observation. The J gene is TRBJ1-4, the V gene TRBV19, with D maybe TRBD1 (5 bases). Trimming took 6 bases from V and 11 from J, leaving 13 bases between them. Germline V lookup: CDR1 LNHDA, CDR2 SQIVND (reference sequence). The CDR3 spans 12 residues. The CDR3 here is CASSPVEGKLFF. The CDR3 coding sequence is TGTGCCAGTAGCCCCGTCGAGGGGAAACTGTTTTTT.

This clonotype occurred once. The chain carries TRBV7-9 and TRBJ2-3; no reliable D call. Between the trimmed V and J ends, which lost 5 bases and 6 bases, there was a span of 18 bases. This CDR3 contains 15 residues. From germline, CDR1 is SEHNR and CDR2 FQNEAQ (reference sequence). The CDR3 nucleotides are TGTGCCAGCAGCCCCGCTAATCGGGCTGGGGATACGCAGTATTTT. Translation gives CASSPANRAGDTQYF.

This chain uses TRBV12-3 or TRBV12-4 with TRBJ2-5; 8 nucleotides align to TRBD1. Trimming took 5 bases from V and 2 from J; bases not matched to a gene: 7. The length of the CDR3 is 15 residues. The CDR3 loop reads CASSRGGQGQETQYF. The CDR3 DNA is TGTGCCAGCAGTAGGGGAGGACAGGGTCAAGAGACCCAGTACTTC.

On this clonotype itself: A junction boundary mismatches the germline segment, possibly from a read error. The chain is built from TRBV9 and TRBJ2-1; 11 nucleotides agree with TRBD1. This CDR3 comprises 15 residues. Per germline, CDR1 SGDLS and CDR2 YYNGEE. In DNA form, the CDR3 reads TGTGCCAGCACCGTAGGACAGGGGGCGGGCAATGAGCAGTTCTTC. It codes for CASTVGQGAGNEQFF.

The chain links TRBV30 to TRBJ2-7; TRBD1 agrees at 8 bases. Germline assignment: CDR1 GTSNPN and CDR2 SVGIG (reference sequence). V was clipped by 4 bases and J by 3 bases; unmatched bases: 5. This CDR3 is built from 13 residues. The chain's CDR3 is CAWKAGGFYEQYF. The CDR3 DNA sequence: TGTGCCTGGAAGGCAGGGGGCTTCTACGAGCAGTACTTC.

The V and J genes are TRBV19 and TRBJ1-1; no definite D call. The germline gives CDR1 LNHDA, CDR2 SQIVND (reference sequence). CDR3 length: 12 amino acids. V was clipped by 6 bases and J by 7 bases, with 12 bases between them. In DNA, the CDR3 is TGTGCCAGTAGGCGAGAAGGGAGTGAAGCTTTCTTT. Its translation: CASRREGSEAFF.

This clonotype was counted a single time. The rearrangement joins TRBV5-1 to TRBJ2-1; D might be TRBD1 or TRBD2, each matching 5 bases. The germline V and J ends were trimmed by 5 bases and 9 bases, with 12 bases remaining between them. The germline gives CDR1 SGHRS, CDR2 YFSETQ. CDR3 length equals 12 residues. Here the CDR3 DNA reads TGCGCCAGCAGACCCAGTGGGGGTGAGCAGTTCTTC. The encoded protein is CASRPSGGEQFF.

The chain recombines TRBV4-1 with TRBJ1-2; 8 bases are shared with TRBD1. Per the germline V gene, CDR1 is MGHRA and CDR2 is YSYEKL. The CDR3 is 14 amino acids. J lost 5 bases, V lost 4 bases, and 6 bases had no gene match. CDR3 residues: CASSPDRVGYGYTF. DNA for the CDR3: TGCGCCAGCAGCCCGGACAGGGTTGGGTATGGCTACACCTTC.

The rearrangement uses TRBV19 and TRBJ1-5; D is ambiguous. Trimming took off 1 base at V and 6 bases at J, with 13 bases between the two ends. Per the germline V gene, CDR1 is LNHDA and CDR2 is SQIVND (reference sequence). The CDR3 has 15 residues. The CDR3 region has the DNA TGTGCCAGTAGTATAGTCGACCGGGCGGCTCAGCCCCAGCATTTT. As protein: CASSIVDRAAQPQHF.

CDR3 DNA: TGTGCCACCAGTGATTTCGGCAATGAGCAGTTCTTC. It encodes CATSDFGNEQFF. J is TRBJ2-1 and V is TRBV24-1; D uncertain. The germline V gene has CDR1 KGHDR and CDR2 SFDVKD. The V gene lost 1 base and the J gene lost 6 bases, with 3 bases spanning the gap. The CDR3 is 12 residues long.

This sequence joins TRBV27 and TRBJ2-7; 9 nucleotides align to TRBD1. The germline gives CDR1 MNHEY, CDR2 SMNVEV (reference sequence). J was trimmed by 6 bases and V by 1 base; bases with no gene match: 7. CDR3 length: 15 residues. The CDR3 here is CASSLYRGRVGEQYF. CDR3 coding DNA: TGTGCCAGCAGTTTATACAGGGGGCGCGTCGGCGAGCAGTACTTC.

In DNA form, the CDR3 reads TGTGCCAGCAGCTCCAGACCAGGGGGGCTGAACACTGAAGCTTTCTTT. Encoded protein: CASSSRPGGLNTEAFF. This chain uses TRBV13 with TRBJ1-1; the match to TRBD1 covers 7 bases. J gave up 0 bases and V 4 bases, and 8 bases lay outside the gene matches. Germline V CDR1 and CDR2: PRHDT, FYEKMQ (reference sequence). The length of the CDR3 is 16 residues.

The chain combines TRBV9 with TRBJ2-5; 10 nucleotides line up with TRBD2. CDR3 length: 15 amino acids. Germline V gene lookup returns CDR1 SGDLS and CDR2 YYNGEE. Losses at the gene ends were 0 bases for V and 5 bases for J; bases not matched to a gene: 4. This CDR3 reads CASSVGLAGAETQYF. In DNA, the CDR3 is TGTGCCAGCAGCGTAGGTCTAGCGGGAGCCGAGACCCAGTACTTC.

CDR3 residues: CASRAGDSYNEQFF. CDR3 DNA: TGTGCCAGCAGGGCGGGGGACTCCTACAATGAGCAGTTCTTC. The chain recombines TRBV2 with TRBJ2-1, with 7 bases fitting TRBD2. The CDR3 has 14 residues. CDR1 and CDR2 (germline): SNHLY, FYNNEI. With V trimmed by 6 bases and J by 0 bases, 2 bases remained unmatched.

V gene TRBV7-9 combines with J gene TRBJ2-5, with TRBD2 matching over 12 bases. Germline-derived CDR1 and CDR2 are SEHNR and FQNEAQ (reference sequence). Trimming removed 1 base from V and 2 bases from J; junction bases left unmatched: 8. The CDR3 consists of 18 residues. The CDR3 spells CASSLETLAGGLQETQYF. The CDR3 DNA sequence: TGTGCCAGCAGCTTAGAGACACTAGCGGGAGGTCTACAAGAGACCCAGTACTTC.

The gene calls are TRBV7-6 and TRBJ1-2; D possibly corresponds to TRBD1 (5 bases). Trimming took 4 bases from V and 6 from J, leaving 21 bases between them. CDR3 length equals 16 residues. CDR1 and CDR2 from the germline V gene are SGHVS and FNYEAQ. CDR3 sequence (DNA): TGTGCCAGCAGCTCTTCGCCGGGGGACCCAAGGGATGGCTACACCTTC. This gives the protein CASSSSPGDPRDGYTF.

The chain is built from TRBV20-1 and TRBJ2-3; 13 bases line up with TRBD2. CDR3 length: 18 amino acids. In germline, CDR1 is DFQATT, CDR2 SNEGSKA (reference sequence). V lost 1 base, J lost 3 bases, and 10 bases stayed unmatched. CDR3 amino acids: CSARAYAGTSGTTDTQYF. In DNA, the CDR3 is TGCAGTGCTAGAGCCTACGCCGGGACTAGCGGGACGACAGATACGCAGTATTTT.

J is TRBJ2-7 and V is TRBV30, with D unclear. The germline gives CDR1 GTSNPN, CDR2 SVGIG (reference sequence). V was shortened by 8 bases and J by 3 bases, with 14 bases between the two germline ends. This CDR3 region has 12 residues. CDR3 in amino acids: CATDGKFYEQYF. The CDR3 DNA follows: TGTGCCACGGACGGCAAATTCTACGAGCAGTACTTC.

The gene calls are TRBV20-1 and TRBJ2-7; D gene unclear. Germline lookup yields CDR1 DFQATT and CDR2 SNEGSKA (reference sequence). This CDR3 is built from 15 residues. Trimming pared 0 bases from V and 0 bases from J, leaving 12 bases between. This CDR3 reads CSARETPISSYEQYF. The CDR3 DNA reads TGCAGTGCTAGAGAAACCCCGATTAGCTCCTACGAGCAGTACTTC.

This clonotype appeared a single time. The CDR3 region has the DNA TGCAGTGCGAGCGGAATCGACTCTGGAAACACCATATATTTT. It specifies CSASGIDSGNTIYF. The V call is TRBV20-1, the J call TRBJ1-3; D not certain. From germline, CDR1 is DFQATT and CDR2 SNEGSKA (reference sequence). The CDR3 spans 14 residues. Trimming removed 6 bases at V and 0 bases at J, with 12 bases between.

CDR3 nucleotide sequence: TGTGCCATTCAGGGGGGGGCTGTAGGCAATCAGCCCCAGCATTTT. Its protein product is CAIQGGAVGNQPQHF. V and J are TRBV28 and TRBJ1-5; TRBD1 matches 7 bases. This CDR3 contains 15 residues. The J segment lost 2 bases and the V segment lost 10 bases, leaving 11 bases of the junction unmatched. Germline-derived CDR1 and CDR2 are MDHEN and SYDVKM.

CDR3 in amino acids: CATQPGVLTEAFF. As DNA, the CDR3 is TGTGCCACTCAACCCGGGGTGCTCACTGAAGCTTTCTTT. The chain employs TRBV2 and TRBJ1-1, with unresolved D. CDR1 is SNHLY and CDR2 is FYNNEI in the germline V gene. The CDR3 loop spans 13 amino acids. Trimming took off 10 bases at V and 4 bases at J, with 16 bases between the two ends.